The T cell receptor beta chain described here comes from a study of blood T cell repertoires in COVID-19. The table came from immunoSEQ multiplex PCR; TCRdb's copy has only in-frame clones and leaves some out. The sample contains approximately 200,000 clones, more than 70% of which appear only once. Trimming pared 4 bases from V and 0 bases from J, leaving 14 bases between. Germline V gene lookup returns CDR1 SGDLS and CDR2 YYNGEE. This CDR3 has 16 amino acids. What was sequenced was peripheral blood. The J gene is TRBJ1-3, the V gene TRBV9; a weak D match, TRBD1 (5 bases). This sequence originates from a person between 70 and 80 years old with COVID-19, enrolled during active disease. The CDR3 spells CASSLSGGGSGNTIYF. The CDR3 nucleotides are TGTGCCAGCAGCCTCTCTGGGGGGGGCTCTGGAAACACCATATATTTT.